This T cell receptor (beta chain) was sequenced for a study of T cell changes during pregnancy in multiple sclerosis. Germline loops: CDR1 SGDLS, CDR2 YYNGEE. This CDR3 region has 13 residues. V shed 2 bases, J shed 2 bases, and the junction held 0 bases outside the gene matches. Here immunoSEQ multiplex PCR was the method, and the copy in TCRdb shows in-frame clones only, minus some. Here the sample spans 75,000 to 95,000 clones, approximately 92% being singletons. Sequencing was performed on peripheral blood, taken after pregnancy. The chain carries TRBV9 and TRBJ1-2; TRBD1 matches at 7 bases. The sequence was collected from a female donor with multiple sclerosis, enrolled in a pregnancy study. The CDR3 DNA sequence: TGTGCCAGCAGCGTGACAGGGAACTATGGCTACACCTTC. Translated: CASSVTGNYGYTF.